This passage covers 18 T cell receptor beta chains from one sample sequenced in a study of T cells in Graves' hyperthyroidism and ophthalmopathy. Amplified TCR beta CDR3 regions derived from RNA transcripts. The HTBI primer set was used in a first-round RT-PCR of the TCR CDR3. TCRdb independently ran MiXCR on the multiplex PCR reads; one entry per CDR3 protein. The table includes fewer than 700,000 distinct CDR3 sequences, 17% detected once. Source material: blood. These receptor sequences come from a woman under 30 with Graves' ophthalmopathy.

Turning to this clonotype: This may come from a read error, since a much larger clone is one base off. This chain connects TRBV10-3 to TRBJ1-1, with a possible D match to TRBD1 (5 bases). The CDR3 has 13 amino acids. In germline, CDR1 is ENHRY, CDR2 SYGVKD. CDR3 region: CAIRPREDTEALF. The CDR3 nucleotides are TGTGCCATCAGACCGCGCGAGGACACTGAAGCTCTCTTT.

The table lists this clonotype with a few counts. The chain uses TRBV24-1 and TRBJ2-7; either TRBD1 or TRBD2 may fit D (6 bases each). Germline CDR1 is KGHDR and CDR2 is SFDVKD. This CDR3 is built from 14 residues. The V end was cut by 3 bases, the J end by 5 bases, with 13 bases between. The CDR3 nucleotides are TGTGCCACCAGTGATGGACGGGGGCAGAACGAGCAGTACTTC. Protein: CATSDGRGQNEQYF.

The V gene is TRBV12-5, the J gene TRBJ2-1, with 10 bases lining up with TRBD2. Germline trimming cut 5 bases from V and 4 bases from J; bases unmatched to any gene: 2. CDR1 is LGHNT, CDR2 FRNRAP, per germline. The CDR3 runs 14 residues. The CDR3 spells CASGLAGAYNEQFF. The CDR3 DNA follows: TGTGCTAGTGGTCTAGCGGGGGCTTACAATGAGCAGTTCTTC. Full variable domain (rest looked up from reference TRBV12-5 and TRBJ2-1): DARVTQTPRHKVTEMGQEVTMRCQPILGHNTVFWYRQTMMQGLELLAYFRNRAPLDDSGMPKDRFSAEMPDATLATLKIQPSEPRDSAVYFCASGLAGAYNEQFFGPGTRLTVL.

The rearrangement uses TRBV7-9 and TRBJ2-2, with 10 bases fitting TRBD1. The J segment lost 7 bases and the V segment lost 5 bases, leaving 16 bases of the junction unmatched. The CDR3 contains 18 residues. The V gene's germline CDR1 is SEHNR and CDR2 FQNEAQ (reference sequence). DNA for the CDR3: TGTGCCAGCAGCGACCCCGGACAGGGGGTTTTTTTGGGCGGGGAGCTGTTTTTT. Its protein product is CASSDPGQGVFLGGELFF.

The chain recombines TRBV5-6 with TRBJ1-4; TRBD1 agrees at 7 bases. Trimming at V came to 6 bases and at J to 2 bases, leaving 4 bases not matched to a gene. Germline CDR1 reads SGHDT; CDR2 reads YYEEEE. The CDR3 is 14 amino acids. The CDR3 nucleotides read TGTGCCAGCAAGTCGGGACAGACTAATGAAAAACTGTTTTTT. Translating gives CASKSGQTNEKLFF. Full variable domain (missing parts from reference TRBV5-6 and TRBJ1-4): DAGVTQSPTHLIKTRGQQVTLRCSPKSGHDTVSWYQQALGQGPQFIFQYYEEEERQRGNFPDRFSGHQFPNYSSELNVNALLLGDSALYLCASKSGQTNEKLFFGSGTQLSVL.

This clonotype appeared a few times. The J gene is TRBJ1-4, the V gene TRBV2; D possibly corresponds to TRBD1 (5 bases). Germline CDR1 is SNHLY and CDR2 is FYNNEI. The CDR3 totals 13 residues. V lost 9 bases to trimming and J lost 7 bases, with 15 bases between them. The CDR3 spells CASLREAGEKLFF. The DNA for the CDR3 is TGTGCCAGTCTCAGGGAGGCCGGTGAAAAACTGTTTTTT. Using reference TRBV2 and TRBJ1-4 for the parts outside the CDR3, the full variable domain is EPEVTQTPSHQVTQMGQEVILRCVPISNHLYFYWYRQILGQKVEFLVSFYNNEISEKSEIFDDQFSVERPDGSNFTLKIRSTKLEDSAMYFCASLREAGEKLFFGSGTQLSVL.

This chain joins TRBV27 and TRBJ1-2, with D maybe TRBD1 (5 bases). V gave up 5 bases and J gave up 0 bases, with 19 bases separating them. Germline CDR1 is MNHEY and CDR2 is SMNVEV (reference sequence). This CDR3 spans 17 amino acids. CDR3 DNA sequence: TGTGCCAGCAGTCTAGGAGCCGGGACGGGGGCTAACTATGGCTACACCTTC. Translating gives CASSLGAGTGANYGYTF.

V usage is TRBV7-9 and J usage is TRBJ2-1, with D perhaps given as TRBD1 or TRBD2 (5 bases each). Trimming left V 5 bases short and J 4 bases short, with 18 bases between. Looked up from germline, CDR1 is SEHNR and CDR2 is FQNEAQ (reference sequence). This CDR3 spans 16 amino acids. The CDR3 DNA follows: TGTGCCAGCAGCAAAAACTTCCGGGACCGTTACAATGAGCAGTTCTTC. As protein: CASSKNFRDRYNEQFF.

This clonotype was detected a few times. The chain is built from TRBV9 and TRBJ2-5; possible D gene TRBD2, 7 bases. V was pared by 2 bases and J by 5 bases, with 16 bases between. This CDR3 comprises 15 residues. Germline CDR1 is SGDLS and CDR2 is YYNGEE. The CDR3 region is CASSVDTGGLETQYF. The CDR3 nucleotides read TGTGCCAGCAGCGTGGATACGGGGGGCTTGGAGACCCAGTACTTC.

This clonotype was picked up many times. The chain combines TRBV7-2 with TRBJ2-1, with 8 nucleotides matching TRBD2. Germline CDR1 and CDR2: SGHTA and FQGNSA. CDR3 size: 15 residues. The trim removed 0 bases at V and 8 bases at J, leaving 6 bases unmatched. CDR3 nucleotide sequence: TGTGCCAGCAGCTTAGCTAGGGTGCGGGAGGATGAGCAGTTCTTC. It translates to CASSLARVREDEQFF.

Note on this clonotype: Given a much more abundant clone one base away, this may be a read error. This chain joins TRBV6-5 and TRBJ2-7; 12 nucleotides match TRBD2. Germline CDR1 and CDR2: MNHEY and SVGAGI. This CDR3 region has 17 residues. V was clipped by 4 bases and J by 7 bases; unmatched bases: 14. The DNA of the CDR3 is TGTGCCAGCAGTTTTTCGGTGACTAGCGGGAGCCCCAATGAGCAGTACTTC. Its protein is CASSFSVTSGSPNEQYF.

In nucleotides, the CDR3 is TGCAGCGTTGAAGATCTGGATGGCTACACCTTC. Its translation: CSVEDLDGYTF. This chain links TRBV29-1 with TRBJ1-2, with D hard to call. This CDR3 spans 11 amino acids. CDR1 and CDR2 from the germline V gene are SQVTM and ANQGSEA. Between the trimmed V and J ends, which lost 0 bases and 6 bases, there was a span of 5 bases.

The chain is built from TRBV28 and TRBJ1-1; 10 positions match TRBD1. The ends lost 3 bases at V and 4 bases at J; junction bases unmatched: 5. The CDR3 runs 15 residues. Per germline, CDR1 MDHEN and CDR2 SYDVKM. The CDR3 DNA follows: TGTGCCAGCAGTTTCGGGACAGGGGAAGTCACTGAAGCTTTCTTT. Encoded protein: CASSFGTGEVTEAFF.

This sequence joins TRBV28 and TRBJ1-4; D might be TRBD1 (5 bases). Trimming took 1 base from V and 0 from J, leaving 9 bases between them. CDR3 length equals 16 residues. Germline V CDR1 and CDR2: MDHEN, SYDVKM. For the CDR3, the DNA is TGTGCCAGCAGTTTATTGGGGGATTCAACTAATGAAAAACTGTTTTTT. It yields the protein CASSLLGDSTNEKLFF.

Worth noting for this clonotype: A read error may produce the germline difference seen at one junction end. The chain has TRBV2 and TRBJ2-7, with 10 positions matching TRBD1. The V gene's germline CDR1 is SNHLY and CDR2 FYNNEI. The CDR3 sequence is 15 residues long. The CDR3 nucleotides are TGTGCCAGCAGCAGAGTGGGGACAGGGGCCTATGAGCAGTACTTC. Encoded protein: CASSRVGTGAYEQYF.

CDR3 sequence reads: CASKDREVSYEQYF. CDR3 coding DNA: TGTGCCAGCAAGGACAGGGAGGTCTCCTACGAGCAGTACTTC. The chain is built from TRBV12-3 or TRBV12-4 and TRBJ2-7; the match to TRBD1 covers 8 bases. The CDR3 loop spans 14 amino acids. After removal of 7 bases from V and 0 bases from J, the junction contained 5 bases not matched to a gene.

V usage is TRBV5-4 and J usage is TRBJ2-1, with 14 bases identical to TRBD2. CDR1 is SGHNT, CDR2 YYREEE, per germline (reference sequence). V lost 2 bases and J lost 7; bases outside the gene matches: 5. The CDR3 loop spans 16 amino acids. The CDR3 coding sequence is TGTGCCAGCAGCTTCGGGACTAGCGGGGGCCCTAATGAGCAGTTCTTC. It is translated as CASSFGTSGGPNEQFF.

A few counts support this clonotype. The J gene is TRBJ1-1, the V gene TRBV6-1; 9 bases align to TRBD1. J was trimmed by 0 bases and V by 5 bases; bases with no gene match: 13. This CDR3 contains 18 residues. Germline loops: CDR1 MNHNS, CDR2 SASEGT. CDR3 loop: CASSHLGQGNFMNTEAFF. CDR3 DNA: TGTGCCAGCAGTCACTTGGGACAGGGTAATTTCATGAACACTGAAGCTTTCTTT.